This T cell receptor beta chain was retrieved from a study of blood T cell repertoires in COVID-19. Profiled with immunoSEQ multiplex PCR; TCRdb holds only in-frame clones, not every one. The sample has about 300,000 clones, around nine tenths seen once; the top ten hold 1.5% to 2%. Sequenced sample: peripheral blood. The origin of this receptor is a woman aged 25 to 39 with COVID-19, enrolled during active disease.

The CDR3 protein is CASSDRGGMTEAFF. The CDR3 DNA is TGTGCCAGCAGTGACAGGGGGGGGATGACTGAAGCTTTCTTT. V usage is TRBV7-2 and J usage is TRBJ1-1; 9 bases are a match to TRBD1. Germline loops: CDR1 SGHTA, CDR2 FQGNSA. CDR3 length: 14 residues. The junction had 7 bases not matched to a gene; V was cut back by 6 bases and J by 5 bases.